This T cell receptor (beta chain) was documented in a study of T cell repertoires in cytomegalovirus infection. Study at large: Researchers turned to recently identified HLA-C-restricted CMV epitopes as well as well-studied HLA-B-restricted ones. Matching HLA type, along with CMV infection, was indicated by public TCR beta signatures.

To note about this clonotype: Antigen: not known.

Findings and caveats of the study: Public TCR beta family frequency separated CMV-and-HLA carriers, including in an independent cohort. CMV-specific HLA-C-restricted TCR beta clonotypes dominated the ex vivo response.

TCRdb processed the reads anew with MiXCR; each CDR3 protein has one entry. The repertoire consists of around 140,000 distinct CDR3 sequences, with approximately 30% occurring once and the leading ten covering roughly half. The clonotype originates from a human donor in good health (CMV status not recorded). Some clones in this sample may be carry-over from other donors' samples. This specimen was CD8+ T cells from cultured PBMCs, taken from culture after CMV antigen stimulation.

The CDR3 DNA follows: TGTGCCAGCAGCTCAGGTCCGGTTTTGAATGAGCAGTTCTTC. Its translation: CASSSGPVLNEQFF. V and J are TRBV11-1 and TRBJ2-1; D is uncertain. The V end lost 4 bases, the J end lost 7 bases, and 14 bases lay between the germline ends. Germline lookup yields CDR1 SGHAT and CDR2 FQDESV (reference sequence). The CDR3 has 14 amino acids.